This T cell receptor (beta chain) derives from a study of blood T cell repertoires in COVID-19. Looking at the study overall: Spain, Italy and the United States supplied samples that represented acute and convalescent COVID-19. Sources were T cells, B-cell-depleted T cells, or PBMCs; the material itself was cDNA or gDNA.

As processed by the authors: By means of reference gene primer amplification, nucleated cell counts were estimated. Using immunoSEQ multiplex PCR, the repertoire was profiled, and TCRdb retains in-frame clones only, with some absent. Clonal size and the V and J genes are those of that table, whereas D and trimming came from the DNA. Of roughly 410,000 clones listed, approximately 89% are singletons. With 7 bases removed from V and 7 bases from J, the gap between germline ends came to 16 bases. CDR1 MNHEY and CDR2 SVGAGI come from the germline V gene. The CDR3 loop spans 13 amino acids. It was during active infection that Seattle patients were enrolled and then longitudinally followed.

The V and J genes are TRBV6-5 and TRBJ2-5; a weak D match, TRBD2 (5 bases). Sequenced material: peripheral blood. The sequence was obtained from a woman in her sixties with COVID-19, enrolled during active disease. This CDR3 reads CASTPDLGGTQYF. The CDR3, as DNA: TGTGCCAGCACCCCGGACCTAGGAGGGACCCAGTACTTC.